This T cell receptor (beta chain) was retrieved from a study of T-cell memory formation after mild COVID-19. In the study overall: Largely, TCR clusters stayed within a single donor.

One entry per CDR3 protein results from TCRdb running MiXCR on the 5' RACE reads. The sample includes about 140,000 distinct CDR3 sequences, about 14% of them seen just once. V was shortened by 3 bases and J by 3 bases, with 12 bases between the two germline ends. CDR1 and CDR2 from the germline V gene are DFQATT and SNEGSKA (reference sequence). The CDR3 consists of 14 residues. Points on this clonotype: Its antigen is still unknown.

Whole-study results and caveats: The study detected some responding clones in pre-infection memory, suggesting cross-reactive memory joined. Clones that got smaller from day 15 to 85 had even CD4/CD8, while clones growing later tipped toward CD4+. Contracting clones localized mainly to CM and EM when CD4+ and mainly to EMRA when CD8+.

The clonotype originates from an adult woman who had mild COVID-19 (a few samples of this study predate the infection). Cell type and time point are not known. Input material: PBMCs or a T cell subset sorted from them (not recorded which). V and J are TRBV20-1 and TRBJ2-1; weak D call: TRBD1 (5 bases). For the CDR3, the DNA is TGCAGTGCTAGGGGGCTAGTTTTCTACAATGAGCAGTTCTTC. It translates to CSARGLVFYNEQFF.